The 15 T cell receptor beta chains in this list originate from one sample, sequenced in a study of spatial heterogeneity in lung cancer. Specified time point: blood at routine non-recurrence follow-up after resection. TCRdb fed the 5' RACE reads into MiXCR, producing one record per CDR3 protein. This table holds roughly 71,000 distinct CDR3 sequences, nearly 9% found once. The sample in question was PBMCs, obtained at follow-up. These receptors were taken from a female donor with early-stage non-small cell lung cancer.

This clonotype was counted ten times or more. The V and J genes are TRBV28 and TRBJ2-1, with D hard to call. Germline V gene sequence: CDR1 MDHEN, CDR2 SYDVKM. V was clipped by 1 base and J by 5 bases, with 3 bases between them. CDR3 length: 12 amino acids. CDR3 region: CASSLSHNEQFF. The DNA for the CDR3 is TGTGCCAGCAGTTTATCCCACAATGAGCAGTTCTTC.

The V call is TRBV4-1, the J call TRBJ2-7, with TRBD2 as a possible D gene (7 bases). CDR1 MGHRA and CDR2 YSYEKL come from the germline V gene. The CDR3 contains 16 residues. V was pared by 0 bases and J by 7 bases, with 19 bases between. The CDR3 sequence is CASSQDQGGALGEQYF. The CDR3 DNA follows: TGCGCCAGCAGCCAAGATCAAGGGGGGGCCTTGGGAGAGCAGTACTTC.

This sequence joins TRBV5-1 and TRBJ2-3; TRBD2 aligns across 8 bases. V lost 0 bases and J lost 3; bases outside the gene matches: 6. Germline CDR1 is SGHRS and CDR2 is YFSETQ. CDR3 length: 16 residues. The CDR3, as DNA: TGCGCCAGCAGCTTGGTGGCGGGAGGATTTACAGATACGCAGTATTTT. Its protein is CASSLVAGGFTDTQYF.

This clonotype was recorded a few times. The gene calls are TRBV7-9 and TRBJ2-3, with TRBD2 matching 7 bases. Per germline, CDR1 SEHNR and CDR2 FQNEAQ (reference sequence). With 5 bases clipped from V and 4 bases from J, the junction kept 9 bases outside the gene matches. CDR3 size: 15 residues. DNA of the CDR3: TGTGCCAGCAGCCCTGGGGCGGGAGTGGCAGATACGCAGTATTTT. It translates to CASSPGAGVADTQYF.

The chain carries TRBV9 and TRBJ2-7, with D unclear. There are 13 residues in the CDR3. Trimming removed 0 bases from V and 1 base from J, with 5 bases in between. The germline CDR1 and CDR2 sequences are SGDLS and YYNGEE. CDR3 in DNA: TGTGCCAGCAGCGTAGAATCGTCCTACGAGCAGTACTTC. Translated, it gives CASSVESSYEQYF.

This clonotype was observed many times. The chain uses TRBV14 and TRBJ2-7, with TRBD1 matching over 8 bases. V lost 2 bases, J lost 3 bases, and 6 bases stayed unmatched. The CDR3 totals 15 residues. From germline, CDR1 is SGHDN and CDR2 FVKESK. CDR3 region: CASSQWGQARYEQYF. CDR3 in DNA: TGTGCCAGCAGCCAATGGGGACAGGCCCGCTACGAGCAGTACTTC. Drawing the rest from reference TRBV14 and TRBJ2-7, the complete variable domain is EAGVTQFPSHSVIEKGQTVTLRCDPISGHDNLYWYRRVMGKEIKFLLHFVKESKQDESGMPNNRFLAERTGGTYSTLKVQPAELEDSGVYFCASSQWGQARYEQYFGPGTRLTVT.

This clonotype occurred a few times. The chain is built from TRBV18 and TRBJ2-7, with no clear D. V dropped 2 bases and J dropped 0 bases, with 11 bases sitting between them. This CDR3 comprises 15 residues. CDR1 and CDR2 (germline): KGHSH, LQKENI. The CDR3 here is CASSPSEIGSYEQYF. The CDR3 DNA is TGTGCCAGCTCACCATCGGAGATCGGCTCCTACGAGCAGTACTTC.

This clonotype came up many times. The chain links TRBV15 to TRBJ2-7; D may correspond to TRBD1 or TRBD2 (5 bases each). CDR1 and CDR2 from the germline V gene are LNHNV and YYDKDF (reference sequence). The V end lost 0 bases, the J end lost 0 bases, and 9 bases lay between the germline ends. The CDR3 is 15 residues long. The CDR3, as DNA: TGTGCCACCAGCAGAGATTGGGACCGCTCCTACGAGCAGTACTTC. It codes for CATSRDWDRSYEQYF. The whole variable domain, remainder taken from reference TRBV15 and TRBJ2-7, is DAMVIQNPRYQVTQFGKPVTLSCSQTLNHNVMYWYQQKSSQAPKLLFHYYDKDFNNEADTPDNFQSRRPNTSFCFLDIRSPGLGDTAMYLCATSRDWDRSYEQYFGPGTRLTVT.

This clonotype was counted at least ten times. V usage is TRBV3-1 and J usage is TRBJ2-3; 8 positions agree with TRBD2. J lost 0 bases, V lost 3 bases, and 11 bases had no gene match. The CDR3 loop spans 18 amino acids. CDR1 and CDR2 from the germline V gene are LGHDT and YNNKEL (reference sequence). The CDR3 reads CASSQYRSSSGSTDTQYF. CDR3 bases: TGTGCCAGCAGCCAGTATAGAAGCTCTAGCGGGAGCACAGATACGCAGTATTTT.

This clonotype was seen at least ten times. This chain joins TRBV25-1 and TRBJ2-7; unclear D gene. V shed 6 bases and J shed 3 bases, with 12 bases lying between them. Germline values: CDR1 MGHDK, CDR2 SYGVNS. There are 13 residues in the CDR3. The CDR3 DNA reads TGTGCCAGCAGCGGACGCGGAATCTACGAGCAGTACTTC. Protein: CASSGRGIYEQYF.

This clonotype was seen a few times. J is TRBJ2-5 and V is TRBV28; D unclear. The CDR3 totals 12 residues. CDR1 is MDHEN, CDR2 SYDVKM, per germline. V lost 5 bases and J 1 base, leaving 5 bases between the germline ends. Here the CDR3 DNA reads TGTGCCAGCAGTCCTCTCCAAGAGACCCAGTACTTC. This encodes CASSPLQETQYF.

At least ten counts were recorded for this clonotype. V gene TRBV19 combines with J gene TRBJ2-5; D is unresolved. The CDR3 sequence is 13 residues long. Per the germline V gene, CDR1 is LNHDA and CDR2 is SQIVND (reference sequence). The V gene lost 9 bases and the J gene lost 5 bases, with 16 bases spanning the gap. CDR3 sequence: CASTVRNGETQYF. The DNA for the CDR3 is TGTGCCAGCACAGTGAGGAATGGCGAGACCCAGTACTTC.

This clonotype has just a few counts. This rearrangement joins TRBV19 to TRBJ1-1; possible D gene TRBD1, 5 bases. Germline CDR1 is LNHDA and CDR2 is SQIVND (reference sequence). The V end lost 6 bases, the J end lost 9 bases, and 20 bases lay between the germline ends. This CDR3 is built from 14 residues. The CDR3 DNA reads TGTGCCAGTAGCGATGGGACTTGGGAACAACAAGCTTTCTTT. The encoded protein is CASSDGTWEQQAFF.

This clonotype has ten or more counts. This chain links TRBV27 with TRBJ2-1; the D gene is possibly TRBD2 (6 bases). The CDR3 length is 16 residues. Trimming removed 3 bases from V and 8 bases from J, with 20 bases in between. The germline gives CDR1 MNHEY, CDR2 SMNVEV (reference sequence). CDR3 nucleotide sequence: TGTGCCAGCAGTTTTTTGGCTCCCCTGGGCGGGGATGAGCAGTTCTTC. It yields the protein CASSFLAPLGGDEQFF.

In its sample, this clonotype was seen many times. The chain employs TRBV5-4 and TRBJ2-3; 7 bases agree with TRBD2. The CDR3 is made up of 15 amino acids. V gave up 0 bases and J gave up 2 bases; unmatched junction bases: 3. Germline V gene lookup returns CDR1 SGHNT and CDR2 YYREEE (reference sequence). The CDR3 bases are TGTGCCAGCAGCTTGGGGCTAGCGGACACAGATACGCAGTATTTT. Protein sequence: CASSLGLADTDTQYF. The whole variable domain, remainder taken from reference TRBV5-4 and TRBJ2-3, is ETGVTQSPTHLIKTRGQQVTLRCSSQSGHNTVSWYQQALGQGPQFIFQYYREEENGRGNFPPRFSGLQFPNYSSELNVNALELDDSALYLCASSLGLADTDTQYFGPGTRLTVL.